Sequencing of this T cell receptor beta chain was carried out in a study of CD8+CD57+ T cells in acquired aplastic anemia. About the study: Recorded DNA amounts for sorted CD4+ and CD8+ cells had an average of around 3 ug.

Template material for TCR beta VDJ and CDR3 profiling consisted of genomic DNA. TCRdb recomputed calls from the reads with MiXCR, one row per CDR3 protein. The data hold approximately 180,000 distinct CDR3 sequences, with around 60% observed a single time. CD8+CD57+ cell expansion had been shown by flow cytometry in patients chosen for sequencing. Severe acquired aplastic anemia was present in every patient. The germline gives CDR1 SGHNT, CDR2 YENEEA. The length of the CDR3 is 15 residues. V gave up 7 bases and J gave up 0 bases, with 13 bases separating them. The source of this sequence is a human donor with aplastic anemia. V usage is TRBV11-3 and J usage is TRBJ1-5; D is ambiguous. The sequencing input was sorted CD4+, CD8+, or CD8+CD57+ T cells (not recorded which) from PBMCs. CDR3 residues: CASIRSYYSNQPQHF. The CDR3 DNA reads TGTGCCAGCATCCGCAGTTATTATAGCAATCAGCCCCAGCATTTT.